Sequencing of this TCR beta chain was carried out in a study of OX40 agonist ivuxolimab in advanced cancers. As regards this clone: Its antigen is unknown.

Only in-frame clones appear in the TCRdb table, and some are missing; sequencing was by immunoSEQ multiplex PCR. The repertoire consists of around 31,000 clones, with 90% occurring once and the leading ten covering more than 25%. Sampled blood was obtained at baseline, cycle 4 day 1, and cycle 7 day 1. Study-wide findings and caveats: The CD4+ and CD8+ T cells in the blood had expanded clonally by week 6 at 0.1 to 3.0 mg/kg. The work left the antigen specificity of expanded peripheral T cells undetermined.

Germline assignment: CDR1 MNHEY and CDR2 SVGAGI. The CDR3 extends over 16 amino acids. The V end was cut by 3 bases, the J end by 5 bases, with 17 bases between. The V gene is TRBV6-5, the J gene TRBJ2-1, with D possibly being TRBD1 (7 bases). This specimen consisted of CD4+ or CD8+ T cells sorted from blood, obtained in a trial of the OX40 agonist ivuxolimab. This receptor was taken from an adult with an advanced solid tumor such as melanoma, head and neck, liver or kidney cancer. The CDR3 sequence is CASSYFGGQPNNEQFF. CDR3 DNA sequence: TGTGCCAGCAGTTATTTCGGGGGACAGCCAAACAATGAGCAGTTCTTC.